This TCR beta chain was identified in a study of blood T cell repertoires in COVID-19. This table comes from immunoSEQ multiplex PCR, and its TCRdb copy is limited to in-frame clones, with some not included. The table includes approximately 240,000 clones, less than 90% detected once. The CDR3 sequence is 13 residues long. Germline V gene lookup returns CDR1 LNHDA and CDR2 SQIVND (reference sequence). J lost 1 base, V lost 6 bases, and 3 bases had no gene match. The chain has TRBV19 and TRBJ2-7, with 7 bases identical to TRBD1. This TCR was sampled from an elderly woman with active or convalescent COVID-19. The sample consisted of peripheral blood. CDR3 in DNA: TGTGCCAGTAGAAGGGACAGTTCCTACGAGCAGTACTTC. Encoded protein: CASRRDSSYEQYF.